The 25 T cell receptor beta chains reported below all come from one sample, sequenced in a study of blood T cell repertoires in COVID-19. Here immunoSEQ multiplex PCR was the method, and the copy in TCRdb shows in-frame clones only, minus some. This sample carries 250,000 to 300,000 clones, 88% of them seen once, and the ten largest clones take approximately 1%. The source material was PBMCs or T cells enriched from blood (not recorded which). The receptor set was obtained from a woman in her twenties or thirties who had recovered from COVID-19.

The table lists this clone with a count of one. The V gene is TRBV2, the J gene TRBJ1-1, with D maybe TRBD1 (6 bases). Trimming cost V 3 bases and J 4 bases, with 9 bases left between them. This CDR3 comprises 13 residues. Germline V CDR1 and CDR2: SNHLY, FYNNEI. As DNA, the CDR3 is TGTGCCAGCAGTGAGGTCAGGGGCACTGAAGCTTTCTTT. Protein product: CASSEVRGTEAFF.

This sequence joins TRBV5-5 and TRBJ1-2, with a weak D call TRBD1 (6 bases). The germline gives CDR1 SGHKS, CDR2 YYEKEE (reference sequence). The V end lost 0 bases, the J end lost 4 bases, and 13 bases lay between the germline ends. The CDR3 runs to 15 residues. Here the CDR3 DNA reads TGTGCCAGCAGCTTGGCCCAGGGGCGCGGCTATGGCTACACCTTC. This sequence encodes CASSLAQGRGYGYTF.

V usage is TRBV4-1 and J usage is TRBJ2-2; no reliable D call. Trimming stripped 3 bases from V and 5 bases from J, with 13 bases between. The CDR3 loop spans 15 amino acids. Germline V gives CDR1 MGHRA, CDR2 YSYEKL. CDR3 residues: CASSHLIEKTGELFF. The CDR3, as DNA: TGCGCCAGCAGCCACCTGATTGAGAAAACCGGGGAGCTGTTTTTT.

The chain's CDR3 is CASRPVRAPFGQPQHF. Here the CDR3 DNA reads TGTGCCAGTAGGCCTGTCAGGGCGCCTTTTGGACAGCCCCAGCATTTT. This chain connects TRBV19 to TRBJ1-5; TRBD1 might be the D (5 bases). V was trimmed by 6 bases and J by 7 bases, leaving 22 bases between them. The CDR3 totals 16 residues. CDR1 and CDR2 (germline): LNHDA, SQIVND (reference sequence).

The rearrangement uses TRBV10-3 and TRBJ1-1; tentative D call: TRBD1 (6 bases). With 6 bases removed from V and 3 bases from J, the gap between germline ends came to 20 bases. Germline V lookup: CDR1 ENHRY, CDR2 SYGVKD. The CDR3 loop spans 16 amino acids. The CDR3 loop reads CAISPGQESWDTEAFF. CDR3 DNA sequence: TGTGCCATCAGCCCGGGACAAGAGAGTTGGGACACTGAAGCTTTCTTT.

This clone showed up just a few times. V usage is TRBV27 and J usage is TRBJ1-6; 7 nucleotides match TRBD1. Germline V gives CDR1 MNHEY, CDR2 SMNVEV (reference sequence). The CDR3 extends over 16 amino acids. J gave up 4 bases and V 6 bases, and 9 bases lay outside the gene matches. CDR3 protein: CASRDLGTAYNSPLHF. CDR3 nucleotides: TGTGCCAGCAGGGATCTCGGGACAGCTTATAATTCACCCCTCCACTTT.

V gene TRBV7-3 combines with J gene TRBJ2-7, with a weak D call TRBD2 (7 bases). The germline V gene encodes CDR1 SGHTA and CDR2 FQGTGA. The length of the CDR3 is 13 residues. V was clipped by 2 bases and J by 5 bases, with 10 bases between them. In DNA form, the CDR3 reads TGTGCCAGCAGCTTAGGGGGGGCGGACGAGCAGTACTTC. It yields the protein CASSLGGADEQYF.

This clone showed up just a few times. CDR3 bases: TGTGCCAGCAGCCTCTTAGCGACACAAATGAACACTGAAGCTTTCTTT. It is translated as CASSLLATQMNTEAFF. The chain uses TRBV11-3 and TRBJ1-1; D gene ambiguous. The CDR3 is made up of 16 amino acids. Trimming pared 5 bases from V and 0 bases from J, leaving 16 bases between. Per germline, CDR1 SGHNT and CDR2 YENEEA. Filled out from reference TRBV11-3 and TRBJ1-1, the complete variable domain reads EAGVVQSPRYKIIEKKQPVAFWCNPISGHNTLYWYLQNLGQGPELLIRYENEEAVDDSQLPKDRFSAERLKGVDSTLKIQPAELGDSAVYLCASSLLATQMNTEAFFGQGTRLTVV.

The V and J genes are TRBV15 and TRBJ1-6; the D is unclear. V was cut by 1 base and J by 0 bases, with 7 bases left in between. CDR1 LNHNV and CDR2 YYDKDF come from the germline V gene (reference sequence). This CDR3 comprises 16 residues. The CDR3 nucleotides read TGTGCCACCAGCAGAGGACGGAGCTCCTATAATTCACCCCTCCACTTT. Protein: CATSRGRSSYNSPLHF.

In this sample, this clone turned up a few times. The chain couples TRBV30 to TRBJ1-4; TRBD1 is a possible D gene (5 bases). There are 15 residues in the CDR3. Trimming stripped 1 base from V and 2 bases from J, with 11 bases between. Germline loops: CDR1 GTSNPN, CDR2 SVGIG (reference sequence). CDR3 bases: TGTGCCTGGAGTGCCGGAGGGGCGACTAATGAAAAACTGTTTTTT. This sequence encodes CAWSAGGATNEKLFF.

This clone was detected only a few times. The chain couples TRBV4-3 to TRBJ1-4, with D unclear. The CDR3 length is 15 residues. The V gene lost 0 bases and the J gene lost 3 bases, with 8 bases spanning the gap. The germline CDR1 and CDR2 sequences are LGHNA and YSLEER. The CDR3 DNA is TGCGCCAGCAGCCAAGACTGGCTAGCTAATGAAAAACTGTTTTTT. Translating gives CASSQDWLANEKLFF.

The chain uses TRBV2 and TRBJ1-5; TRBD1 agrees at 7 bases. The CDR3 is 15 residues long. Germline V lookup: CDR1 SNHLY, CDR2 FYNNEI. Trimming took 8 bases from V and 5 from J; bases not matched to a gene: 12. The CDR3 DNA is TGTGCCAGCGGTCCGGGACAGCTATTCTATCAGCCCCAGCATTTT. Its protein product is CASGPGQLFYQPQHF. The full variable domain, with the rest looked up from reference TRBV2 and TRBJ1-5, is EPEVTQTPSHQVTQMGQEVILRCVPISNHLYFYWYRQILGQKVEFLVSFYNNEISEKSEIFDDQFSVERPDGSNFTLKIRSTKLEDSAMYFCASGPGQLFYQPQHFGDGTRLSIL.

This clone was observed a single time. The chain joins TRBV6-4 to TRBJ1-1, with D hard to call. With 6 bases removed from V and 5 bases from J, the gap between germline ends came to 19 bases. CDR3 length: 15 amino acids. Germline values: CDR1 MRHNA, CDR2 SNTAGT. The CDR3 spells CASRHTGITGTEAFF. For the CDR3, the DNA is TGTGCCAGCAGACATACGGGAATTACGGGGACTGAAGCTTTCTTT.

The V and J genes are TRBV5-6 and TRBJ2-1; 12 bases line up with TRBD2. The germline V gene has CDR1 SGHDT and CDR2 YYEEEE. The ends lost 3 bases at V and 6 bases at J; junction bases unmatched: 4. The CDR3 consists of 15 residues. The DNA of the CDR3 is TGTGCCAGCAGCTCTCTAGCGGGGGGGCTCAATGAGCAGTTCTTC. Amino acids: CASSSLAGGLNEQFF. Full variable domain (missing parts from reference TRBV5-6 and TRBJ2-1): DAGVTQSPTHLIKTRGQQVTLRCSPKSGHDTVSWYQQALGQGPQFIFQYYEEEERQRGNFPDRFSGHQFPNYSSELNVNALLLGDSALYLCASSSLAGGLNEQFFGPGTRLTVL.

This chain joins TRBV19 and TRBJ1-6; tentative D call: TRBD1 (6 bases). CDR3 length: 17 amino acids. V was pared by 4 bases and J by 2 bases, with 15 bases between. Germline V gene lookup returns CDR1 LNHDA and CDR2 SQIVND (reference sequence). The DNA for the CDR3 is TGTGCCAGTAGTAACCGACAGGTCGATACCTATAATTCACCCCTCCACTTT. Its translation: CASSNRQVDTYNSPLHF.

The chain couples TRBV11-3 to TRBJ2-1, with D perhaps TRBD1 (5 bases). CDR3 size: 14 residues. Trimming left V 5 bases short and J 5 bases short, with 13 bases between. Per the germline V gene, CDR1 is SGHNT and CDR2 is YENEEA. As DNA, the CDR3 is TGTGCCAGCAGCGTACCGCGACAGCACAATGAGCAGTTCTTC. It yields the protein CASSVPRQHNEQFF.

The chain employs TRBV19 and TRBJ1-2; unclear D gene. Trimming took off 4 bases at V and 4 bases at J, with 4 bases between the two ends. The germline gives CDR1 LNHDA, CDR2 SQIVND (reference sequence). The CDR3 is 11 amino acids. The CDR3 nucleotides are TGTGCCAGTAGTAATATCTATGGCTACACCTTC. This gives the protein CASSNIYGYTF.

The rearrangement joins TRBV19 to TRBJ2-7; TRBD2 matches at 8 bases. The CDR3 runs 14 residues. V lost 3 bases, J lost 3 bases, and 4 bases stayed unmatched. Germline V gives CDR1 LNHDA, CDR2 SQIVND (reference sequence). The CDR3 reads CASSITGGSYEQYF. CDR3 in DNA: TGTGCCAGTAGTATCACGGGGGGGAGCTACGAGCAGTACTTC.

The chain is built from TRBV2 and TRBJ1-1; 8 bases match TRBD1. Germline trimming cut 7 bases from V and 6 bases from J; bases unmatched to any gene: 10. Germline V CDR1 and CDR2: SNHLY, FYNNEI. CDR3 length equals 14 residues. CDR3 in DNA: TGTGCCAGCATCGGGGACAGGTTTAGGTCTGAAGCTTTCTTT. This sequence encodes CASIGDRFRSEAFF.

This chain connects TRBV2 to TRBJ1-6; tentatively, D is TRBD1 (5 bases). The V end was cut by 4 bases, the J end by 10 bases, with 14 bases between. The CDR3 length is 14 residues. Germline CDR1 and CDR2: SNHLY and FYNNEI. CDR3 in amino acids: CASSAQGGESPLHF. In DNA, the CDR3 is TGTGCCAGCAGTGCTCAGGGTGGAGAGTCACCCCTCCACTTT.

The chain uses TRBV7-8 and TRBJ2-5; TRBD1 matches 8 bases. V trimming: 4 bases; J trimming: 0 bases; junction bases outside the gene matches: 4. This CDR3 has 15 residues. In germline, CDR1 is SGHVS, CDR2 FQNEAQ. The CDR3 loop reads CASSWTQGDQETQYF. The CDR3 bases are TGTGCCAGCAGCTGGACACAGGGGGACCAAGAGACCCAGTACTTC.

This clone was counted a single time. The chain combines TRBV2 with TRBJ1-6, with 7 bases fitting TRBD1. The germline V gene has CDR1 SNHLY and CDR2 FYNNEI. The CDR3 is 13 residues long. The J segment lost 14 bases and the V segment lost 6 bases, leaving 10 bases of the junction unmatched. The CDR3 DNA sequence: TGTGCCAGCAGCTGGGACAGATCACAGACCCTCCACTTT. Encoded protein: CASSWDRSQTLHF.

V usage is TRBV5-1 and J usage is TRBJ1-1; 7 bases agree with TRBD1. The germline gives CDR1 SGHRS, CDR2 YFSETQ. This CDR3 contains 15 residues. J gave up 4 bases and V 4 bases, and 10 bases lay outside the gene matches. CDR3 DNA: TGCGCCAGCAGCATCCAGGGGGTCGTGGGCACTGAAGCTTTCTTT. As protein: CASSIQGVVGTEAFF.

This rearrangement joins TRBV19 to TRBJ1-1; D unresolved. This CDR3 contains 14 residues. Germline-derived CDR1 and CDR2 are LNHDA and SQIVND (reference sequence). Between the trimmed V and J ends, which lost 6 bases and 1 base, there was a span of 12 bases. The CDR3 DNA follows: TGTGCCAGTAGAACTGTCCCTTGGAACACTGAAGCTTTCTTT. Protein product: CASRTVPWNTEAFF.

The V gene is TRBV6-2 or TRBV6-3, the J gene TRBJ1-5; no definite D call. Deletions cut 3 bases from V and 2 bases from J, with 11 bases between. The CDR3 has 15 residues. Per germline, CDR1 MNHEY and CDR2 SVGEGT. CDR3 sequence reads: CASSYYLSGNQPQHF. CDR3 DNA sequence: TGTGCCAGCAGTTATTACCTTTCGGGCAATCAGCCCCAGCATTTT.